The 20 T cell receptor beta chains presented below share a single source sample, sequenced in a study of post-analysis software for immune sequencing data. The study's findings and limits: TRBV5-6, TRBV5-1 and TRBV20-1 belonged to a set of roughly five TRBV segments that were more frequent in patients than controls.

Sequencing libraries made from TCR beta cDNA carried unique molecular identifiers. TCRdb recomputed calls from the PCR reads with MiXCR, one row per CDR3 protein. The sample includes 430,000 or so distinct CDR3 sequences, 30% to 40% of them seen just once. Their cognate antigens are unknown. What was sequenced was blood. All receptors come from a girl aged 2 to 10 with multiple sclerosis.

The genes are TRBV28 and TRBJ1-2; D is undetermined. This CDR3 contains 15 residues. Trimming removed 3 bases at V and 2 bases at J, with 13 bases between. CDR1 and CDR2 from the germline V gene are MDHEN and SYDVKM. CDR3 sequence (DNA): TGTGCCAGCAGTTTGTCACTTGGCACCAACTATGGCTACACCTTC. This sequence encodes CASSLSLGTNYGYTF.

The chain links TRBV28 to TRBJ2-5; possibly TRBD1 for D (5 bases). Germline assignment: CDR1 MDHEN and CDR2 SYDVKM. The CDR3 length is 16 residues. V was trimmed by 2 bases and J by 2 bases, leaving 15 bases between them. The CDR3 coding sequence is TGTGCCAGCAGTTTACAATCCCAGGGATTTCAAGAGACCCAGTACTTC. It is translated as CASSLQSQGFQETQYF.

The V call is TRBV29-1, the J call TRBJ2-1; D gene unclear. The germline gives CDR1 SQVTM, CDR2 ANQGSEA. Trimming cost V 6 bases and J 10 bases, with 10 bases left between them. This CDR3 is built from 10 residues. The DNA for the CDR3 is TGCAGCGTGCTTACCTACGAGCAGTTCTTC. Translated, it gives CSVLTYEQFF.

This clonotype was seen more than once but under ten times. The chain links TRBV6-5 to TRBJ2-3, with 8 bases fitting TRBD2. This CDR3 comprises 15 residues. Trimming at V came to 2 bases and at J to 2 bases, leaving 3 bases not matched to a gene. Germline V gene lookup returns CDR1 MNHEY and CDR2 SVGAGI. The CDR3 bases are TGTGCCAGCAGTTACGAGGGACTAGACACAGATACGCAGTATTTT. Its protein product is CASSYEGLDTDTQYF.

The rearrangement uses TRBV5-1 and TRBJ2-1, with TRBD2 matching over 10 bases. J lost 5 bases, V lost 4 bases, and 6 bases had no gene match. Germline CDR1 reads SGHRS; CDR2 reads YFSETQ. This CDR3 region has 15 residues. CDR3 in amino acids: CASSPVAGGHNEQFF. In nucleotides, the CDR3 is TGCGCCAGCAGCCCTGTAGCGGGGGGCCACAATGAGCAGTTCTTC. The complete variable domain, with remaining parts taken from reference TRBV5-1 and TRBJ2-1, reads KAGVTQTPRYLIKTRGQQVTLSCSPISGHRSVSWYQQTPGQGLQFLFEYFSETQRNKGNFPGRFSGRQFSNSRSEMNVSTLELGDSALYLCASSPVAGGHNEQFFGPGTRLTVL.

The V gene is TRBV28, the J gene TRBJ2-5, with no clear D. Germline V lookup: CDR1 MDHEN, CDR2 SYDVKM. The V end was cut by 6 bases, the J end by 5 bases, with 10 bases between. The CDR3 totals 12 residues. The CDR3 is CASRGSLETQYF. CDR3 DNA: TGTGCCAGCAGAGGAAGCTTGGAGACCCAGTACTTC. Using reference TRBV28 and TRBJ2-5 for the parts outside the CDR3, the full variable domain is DVKVTQSSRYLVKRTGEKVFLECVQDMDHENMFWYRQDPGLGLRLIYFSYDVKMKEKGDIPEGYSVSREKKERFSLILESASTNQTSMYLCASRGSLETQYFGPGTRLLVL.

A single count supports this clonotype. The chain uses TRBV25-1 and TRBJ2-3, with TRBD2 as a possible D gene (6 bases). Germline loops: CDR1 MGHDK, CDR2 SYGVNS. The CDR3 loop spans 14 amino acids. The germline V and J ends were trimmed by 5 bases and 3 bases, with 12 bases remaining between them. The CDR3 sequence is CASSRWGTTDTQYF. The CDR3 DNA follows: TGTGCCAGCAGTCGATGGGGGACTACAGATACGCAGTATTTT.

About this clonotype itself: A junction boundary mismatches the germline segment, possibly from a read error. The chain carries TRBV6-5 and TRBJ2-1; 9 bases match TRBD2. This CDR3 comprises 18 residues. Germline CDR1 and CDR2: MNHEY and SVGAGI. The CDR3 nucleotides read TGTGTCAGCAGTTACCTACCCTTTAGCGGGAGCGGGTACAATGAGCAGTTCTTC. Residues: CVSSYLPFSGSGYNEQFF.

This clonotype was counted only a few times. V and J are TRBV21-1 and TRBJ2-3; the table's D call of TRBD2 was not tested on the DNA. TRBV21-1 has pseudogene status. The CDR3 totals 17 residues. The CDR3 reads CASSNRLRQGVEDTQYF. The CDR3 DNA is TGTGCCAGCAGCAATAGGTTACGGCAGGGCGTTGAAGATACGCAGTATTTT.

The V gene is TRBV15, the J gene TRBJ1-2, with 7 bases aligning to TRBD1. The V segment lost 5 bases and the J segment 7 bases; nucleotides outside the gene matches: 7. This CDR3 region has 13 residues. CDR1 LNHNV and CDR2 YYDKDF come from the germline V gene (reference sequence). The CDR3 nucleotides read TGTGCCACCAGCCAACAGGGGAAACTTGGCTACACCTTC. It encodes CATSQQGKLGYTF.

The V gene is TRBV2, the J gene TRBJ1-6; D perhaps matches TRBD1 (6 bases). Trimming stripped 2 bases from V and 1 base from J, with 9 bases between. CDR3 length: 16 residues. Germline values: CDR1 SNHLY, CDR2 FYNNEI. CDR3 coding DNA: TGTGCCAGCAGTGAACAGGGGCGATCCTATAATTCACCCCTCCACTTT. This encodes CASSEQGRSYNSPLHF.

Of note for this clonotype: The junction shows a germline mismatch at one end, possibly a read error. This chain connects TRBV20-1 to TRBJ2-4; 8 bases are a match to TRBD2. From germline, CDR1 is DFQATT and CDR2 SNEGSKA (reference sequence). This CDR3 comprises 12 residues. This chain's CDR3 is CSAGSGRNIRYF. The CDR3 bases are TGCAGTGCTGGCAGCGGGAGAAACATTCGGTACTTC.

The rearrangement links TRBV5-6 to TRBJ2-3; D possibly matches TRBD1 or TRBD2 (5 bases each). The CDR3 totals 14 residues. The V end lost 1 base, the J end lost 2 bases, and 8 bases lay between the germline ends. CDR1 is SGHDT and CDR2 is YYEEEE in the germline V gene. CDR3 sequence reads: CASSLRGHTDTQYF. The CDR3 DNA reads TGTGCCAGCAGCTTGCGGGGCCACACAGATACGCAGTATTTT. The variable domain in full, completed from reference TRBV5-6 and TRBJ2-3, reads DAGVTQSPTHLIKTRGQQVTLRCSPKSGHDTVSWYQQALGQGPQFIFQYYEEEERQRGNFPDRFSGHQFPNYSSELNVNALLLGDSALYLCASSLRGHTDTQYFGPGTRLTVL.

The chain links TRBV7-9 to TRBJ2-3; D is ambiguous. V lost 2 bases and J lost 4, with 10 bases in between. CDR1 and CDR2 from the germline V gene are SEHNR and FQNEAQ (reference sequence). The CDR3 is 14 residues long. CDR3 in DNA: TGTGCCAGCAGCTTAAGCAGCGAGGCAGATACGCAGTATTTT. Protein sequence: CASSLSSEADTQYF.

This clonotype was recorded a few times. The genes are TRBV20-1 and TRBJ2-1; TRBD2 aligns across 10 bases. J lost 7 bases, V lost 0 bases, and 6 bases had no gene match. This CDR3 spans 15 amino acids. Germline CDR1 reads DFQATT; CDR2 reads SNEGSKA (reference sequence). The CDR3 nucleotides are TGCAGTGCTAGAGAGAGCGGGGGGGCCATTAATGAGCAGTTCTTC. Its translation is CSARESGGAINEQFF.

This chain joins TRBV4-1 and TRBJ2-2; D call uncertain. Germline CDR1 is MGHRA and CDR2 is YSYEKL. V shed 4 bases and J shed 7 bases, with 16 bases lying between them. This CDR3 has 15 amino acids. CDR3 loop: CASSPHTGSGGELFF. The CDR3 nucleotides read TGCGCCAGCAGCCCCCATACCGGGTCCGGCGGGGAGCTGTTTTTT.

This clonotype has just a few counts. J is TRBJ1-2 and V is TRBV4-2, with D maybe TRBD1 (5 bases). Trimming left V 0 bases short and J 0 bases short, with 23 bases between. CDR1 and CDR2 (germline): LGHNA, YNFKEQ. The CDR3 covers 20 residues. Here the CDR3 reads CASSQDPWTAVQDTNYGYTF. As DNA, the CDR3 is TGTGCCAGCAGCCAAGACCCCTGGACGGCAGTACAGGATACTAACTATGGCTACACCTTC.

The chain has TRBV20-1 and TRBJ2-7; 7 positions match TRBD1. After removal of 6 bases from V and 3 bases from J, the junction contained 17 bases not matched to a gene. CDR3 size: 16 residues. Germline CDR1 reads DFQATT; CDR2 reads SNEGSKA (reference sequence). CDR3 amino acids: CSAPLPRQGRGYEQYF. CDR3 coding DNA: TGCAGTGCCCCATTGCCTAGACAGGGACGGGGCTACGAGCAGTACTTC.

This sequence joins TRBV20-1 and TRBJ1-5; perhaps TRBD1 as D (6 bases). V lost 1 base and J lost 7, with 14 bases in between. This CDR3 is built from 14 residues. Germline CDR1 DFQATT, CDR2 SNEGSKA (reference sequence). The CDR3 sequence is CSARARGPGQPQHF. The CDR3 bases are TGCAGTGCTAGAGCACGGGGGCCGGGGCAGCCCCAGCATTTT.

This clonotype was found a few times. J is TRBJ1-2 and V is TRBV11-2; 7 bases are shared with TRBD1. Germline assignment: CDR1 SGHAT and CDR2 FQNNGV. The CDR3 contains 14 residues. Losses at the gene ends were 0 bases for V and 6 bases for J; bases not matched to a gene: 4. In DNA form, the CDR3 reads TGTGCCAGCAGCTTAGATAGAGGGACAGATGGCTACACCTTC. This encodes CASSLDRGTDGYTF.